The clone carrying this T cell receptor (beta chain) was observed a few times. Its antigen is not known. This sample was taken from a study of T-cell reconstitution after alpha-beta-depleted transplantation in children. Molecular barcoding with unique molecular identifiers was used for the TCRbeta library. TCRdb passed the PCR reads through MiXCR, listing each CDR3 protein once. The sample shows about 98,000 distinct CDR3 sequences, about 25% of them seen only once. The study, taken as a whole, reports: Newly produced T cells mostly provided counts and TCRbeta diversity after one year, as hyperexpanded clones declined. Alpha-beta T cells about two months after transplant reportedly derived from several hundred expanded graft clones. Surviving recipient T cells and thymic progenitors underlay high day-60 TCRbeta diversity in some patients.

The sequence came from a boy aged 2 to 10 with acute lymphoblastic leukemia, due to receive a stem cell transplant. The sequenced sample was PBMCs, obtained before TCRalphabeta/CD19-depleted stem cell transplant.

The CDR3 nucleotides read TGCAGCGTACCCGAACGCTCGTATGGCTACACCTTC. Translated, it gives CSVPERSYGYTF. The chain employs TRBV29-1 and TRBJ1-2; D ambiguous. Germline V gene data show CDR1 as SQVTM and CDR2 as ANQGSEA. The CDR3 is 12 residues long. V was clipped by 6 bases and J by 5 bases, with 13 bases between them.